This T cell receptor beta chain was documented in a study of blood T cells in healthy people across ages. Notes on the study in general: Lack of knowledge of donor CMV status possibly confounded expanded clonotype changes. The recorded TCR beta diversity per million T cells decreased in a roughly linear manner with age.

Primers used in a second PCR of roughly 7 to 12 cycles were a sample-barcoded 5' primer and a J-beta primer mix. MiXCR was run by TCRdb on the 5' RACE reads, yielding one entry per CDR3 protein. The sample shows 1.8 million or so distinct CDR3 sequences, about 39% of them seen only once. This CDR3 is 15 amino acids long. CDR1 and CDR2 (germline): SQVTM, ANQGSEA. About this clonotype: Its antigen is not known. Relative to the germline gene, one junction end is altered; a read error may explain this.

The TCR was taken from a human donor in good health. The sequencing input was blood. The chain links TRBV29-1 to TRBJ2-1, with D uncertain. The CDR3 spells CSVKRVRSSYNEQFF. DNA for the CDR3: TGCAGCGTTAAACGAGTCAGGAGCTCCTACAATGAACAGTTCTTC.